This T cell receptor beta chain was captured by sequencing in a study of blood T cell repertoires in COVID-19. Looking at the study overall: The analysed material was cDNA or gDNA that came from T cells, B-cell-depleted T cells, or PBMCs.

Germline CDR1 SGHTA, CDR2 FQGNSA. V shed 5 bases and J shed 8 bases, with 12 bases lying between them. The CDR3 length is 12 residues. Profiling relied on immunoSEQ multiplex PCR, and the TCRdb table lists in-frame clones only, not all of them. Here the sample spans about 22,000 clones, approximately 80% being singletons. This TCR was sampled from a man of 80 years or more with active or convalescent COVID-19. The gene calls are TRBV7-2 and TRBJ1-1, with D uncertain. Sequenced material: peripheral blood. CDR3 nucleotide sequence: TGTGCCAGCAGCCCCCAGTACGGGGAAGCTTTCTTT. This encodes CASSPQYGEAFF.